This T cell receptor beta chain was recorded in a study of blood T cell repertoires in COVID-19. Study information: Italy, Spain and the United States were the sources of the convalescent and acute COVID-19 samples. PBMCs, B-cell-depleted T cells, or T cells were the source of the cDNA or gDNA that made up the material.

Allocation to cohorts depended on clinical history reported by the participants. Deletions cut 4 bases from V and 6 bases from J, with 19 bases between. CDR1 and CDR2 (germline): SGHNT, YYREEE (reference sequence). This CDR3 contains 15 residues. Original analysis: From reference gene primer amplification, estimates of nucleated cell counts were derived. The table came from immunoSEQ multiplex PCR; TCRdb's copy has only in-frame clones and leaves some out. The V and J calls and clone size come from that table; D and trimming were worked out from the DNA. The data show roughly 330,000 clones, with around 87% seen just once and roughly 5% held by the top ten.

This receptor was identified in a woman in her thirties who had recovered from COVID-19. V usage is TRBV5-4 and J usage is TRBJ1-2, with D possibly matching TRBD1 (5 bases). Source material: PBMCs or T cells enriched from blood (not recorded which). CDR3: CASSPPSRGGDGYTF. The CDR3 bases are TGTGCCAGCAGCCCCCCATCACGGGGGGGGGATGGCTACACCTTC. The whole variable domain, filled in from reference TRBV5-4 and TRBJ1-2, reads ETGVTQSPTHLIKTRGQQVTLRCSSQSGHNTVSWYQQALGQGPQFIFQYYREEENGRGNFPPRFSGLQFPNYSSELNVNALELDDSALYLCASSPPSRGGDGYTFGSGTRLTVV.